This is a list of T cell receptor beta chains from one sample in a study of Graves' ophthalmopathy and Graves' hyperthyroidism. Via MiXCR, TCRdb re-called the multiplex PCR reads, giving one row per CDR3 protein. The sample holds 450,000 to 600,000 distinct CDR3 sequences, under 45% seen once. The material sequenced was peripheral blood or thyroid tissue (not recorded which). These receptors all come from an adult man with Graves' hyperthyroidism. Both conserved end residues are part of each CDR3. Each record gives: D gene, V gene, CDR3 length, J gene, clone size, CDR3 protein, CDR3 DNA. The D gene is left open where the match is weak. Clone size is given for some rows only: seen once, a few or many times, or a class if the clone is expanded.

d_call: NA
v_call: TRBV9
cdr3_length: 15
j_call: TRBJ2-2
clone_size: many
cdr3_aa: CASSAPPLGLGELFF
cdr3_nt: TGTGCCAGCAGCGCCCCGCCCCTAGGACTCGGGGAGCTGTTTTTT

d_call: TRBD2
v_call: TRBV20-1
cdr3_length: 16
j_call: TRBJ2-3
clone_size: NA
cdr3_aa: CSAEITSATSTDTQYF
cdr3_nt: TGCAGTGCTGAAATCACTAGCGCTACTAGCACAGATACGCAGTATTTT

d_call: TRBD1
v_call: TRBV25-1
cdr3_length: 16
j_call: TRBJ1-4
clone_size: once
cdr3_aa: CASSAQTGTVNEKLFF
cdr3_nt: TGTGCCAGCAGTGCACAAACCGGGACAGTAAATGAAAAACTGTTTTTT

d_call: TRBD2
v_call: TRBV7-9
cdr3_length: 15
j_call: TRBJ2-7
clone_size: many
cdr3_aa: CASSLGRAGGDEQYF
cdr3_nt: TGTGCCAGCAGCTTAGGACGTGCGGGGGGCGACGAGCAGTACTTC

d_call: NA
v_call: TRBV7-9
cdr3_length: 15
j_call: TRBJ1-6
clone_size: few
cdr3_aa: CASSLGRGPNSPLHF
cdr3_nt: TGTGCCAGCAGCCTAGGGCGGGGCCCTAATTCACCCCTCCACTTT

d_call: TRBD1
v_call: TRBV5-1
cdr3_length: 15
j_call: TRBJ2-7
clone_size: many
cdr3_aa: CASSPTPGGSYEQYF
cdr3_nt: TGCGCCAGCAGCCCAACCCCAGGGGGCTCCTACGAGCAGTACTTC

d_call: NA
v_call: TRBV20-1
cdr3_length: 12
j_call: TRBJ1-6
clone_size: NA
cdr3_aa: CSASYGREISHF
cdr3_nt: TGCAGTGCTAGTTACGGGAGGGAAATAAGCCACTTT

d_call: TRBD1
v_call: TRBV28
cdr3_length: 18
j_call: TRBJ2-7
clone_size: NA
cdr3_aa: CASSPPLTGARITYEQYF
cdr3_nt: TGTGCCAGCAGTCCACCCTTGACAGGGGCCCGTATAACCTACGAGCAGTACTTC

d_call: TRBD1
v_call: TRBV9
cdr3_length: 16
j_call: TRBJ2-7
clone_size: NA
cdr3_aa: CASSVGGTGLSYEQYF
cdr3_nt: TGTGCCAGCAGCGTAGGCGGGACAGGGTTGTCCTACGAGCAGTACTTC

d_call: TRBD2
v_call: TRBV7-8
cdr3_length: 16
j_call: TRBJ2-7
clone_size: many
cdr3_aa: CASSLRKAGGPYEQYF
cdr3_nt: TGTGCCAGCTCCCTCCGAAAAGCGGGGGGCCCCTACGAGCAGTACTTC

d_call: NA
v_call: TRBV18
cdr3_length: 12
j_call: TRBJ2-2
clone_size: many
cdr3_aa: CASSPGGGELFF
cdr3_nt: TGTGCCAGCAGCCCAGGTGGCGGGGAGCTGTTTTTT

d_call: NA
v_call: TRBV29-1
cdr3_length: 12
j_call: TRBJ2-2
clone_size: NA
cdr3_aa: CSEGQGTGELFF
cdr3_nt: TGCAGCGAAGGGCAAGGGACAGGGGAGCTGTTTTTT

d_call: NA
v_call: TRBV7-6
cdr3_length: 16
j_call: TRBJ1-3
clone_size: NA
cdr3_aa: CASSLGPRLSGNTIYF
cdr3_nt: TGTGCCAGCAGCTTAGGACCGAGGCTCTCTGGAAACACCATATATTTT

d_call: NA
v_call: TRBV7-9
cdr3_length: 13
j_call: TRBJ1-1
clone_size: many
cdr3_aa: CASSSRLGDEAFF
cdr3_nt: TGTGCCAGCAGCTCGAGACTGGGGGATGAAGCTTTCTTT

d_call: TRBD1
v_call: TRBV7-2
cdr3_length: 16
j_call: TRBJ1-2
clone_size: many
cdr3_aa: CASSTQRTGGAYGYTF
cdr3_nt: TGTGCCAGCAGTACTCAAAGGACAGGGGGCGCCTATGGCTACACCTTC

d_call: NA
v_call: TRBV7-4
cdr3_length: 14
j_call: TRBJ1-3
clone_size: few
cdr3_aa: CASSFHNEGNTIYF
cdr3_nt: TGTGCCAGCAGCTTCCATAACGAAGGAAACACCATATATTTT

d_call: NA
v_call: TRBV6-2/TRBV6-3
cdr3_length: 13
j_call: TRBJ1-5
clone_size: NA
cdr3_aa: CASSYSILQPQHF
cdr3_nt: TGTGCCAGCAGTTACTCGATTCTTCAGCCCCAGCATTTT

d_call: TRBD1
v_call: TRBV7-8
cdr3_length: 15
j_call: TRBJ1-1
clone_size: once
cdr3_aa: CASSLVAGGRTEAFF
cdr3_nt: TGTGCCAGCAGCTTAGTAGCAGGGGGGAGAACTGAAGCTTTCTTT

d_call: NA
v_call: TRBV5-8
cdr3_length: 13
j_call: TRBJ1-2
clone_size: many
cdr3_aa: CASSLAGEIGYTF
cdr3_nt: TGTGCCAGCAGCTTGGCCGGGGAAATTGGCTACACCTTC

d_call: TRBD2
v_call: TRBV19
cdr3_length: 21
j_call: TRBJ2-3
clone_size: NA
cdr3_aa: CASSIDGGLGRPLLDTDTRYF
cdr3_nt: TGTGCCAGTAGTATAGACGGAGGACTAGGCAGGCCGTTGTTGGACACAGATACGCGGTATTTT

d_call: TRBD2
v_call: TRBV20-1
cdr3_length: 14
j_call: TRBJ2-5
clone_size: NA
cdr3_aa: CSARFLAATDTQYF
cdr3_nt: TGCAGTGCTAGATTCCTAGCGGCGACAGATACGCAGTACTTC

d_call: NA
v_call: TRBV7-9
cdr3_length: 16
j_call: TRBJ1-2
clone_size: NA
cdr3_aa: CASSNQVGGRGGGYTF
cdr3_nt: TGTGCCAGCAGTAATCAGGTTGGGGGGCGCGGAGGTGGCTACACCTTC

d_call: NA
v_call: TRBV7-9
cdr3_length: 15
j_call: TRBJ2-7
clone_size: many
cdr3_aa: CASSATGKGAYEQYF
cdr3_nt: TGTGCCAGCAGCGCCACAGGGAAGGGGGCCTACGAGCAGTACTTC

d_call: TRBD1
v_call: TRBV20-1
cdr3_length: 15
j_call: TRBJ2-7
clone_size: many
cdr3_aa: CSAARGTGVIYEQYF
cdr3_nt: TGCAGTGCCGCCCGTGGGACAGGGGTTATTTACGAGCAGTACTTC

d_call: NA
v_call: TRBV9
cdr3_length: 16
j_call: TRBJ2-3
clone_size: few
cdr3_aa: CASSSRDGLWTDTQYF
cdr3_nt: TGTGCCAGCAGCTCCCGGGACGGCCTTTGGACAGATACGCAGTATTTT

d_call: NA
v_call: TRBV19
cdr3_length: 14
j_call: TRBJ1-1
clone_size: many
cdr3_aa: CASSEGLPNTEAFF
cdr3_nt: TGTGCCAGTAGTGAAGGACTGCCGAACACTGAAGCTTTCTTT

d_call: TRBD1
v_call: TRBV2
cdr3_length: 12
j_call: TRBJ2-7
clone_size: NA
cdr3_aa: CASDRQGYEQYF
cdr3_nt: TGTGCCAGCGACCGACAGGGGTACGAGCAGTACTTC

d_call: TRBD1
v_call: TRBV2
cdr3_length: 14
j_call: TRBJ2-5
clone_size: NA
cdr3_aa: CASSLGDSQETQYF
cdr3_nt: TGTGCCAGCAGCTTAGGGGACAGCCAAGAGACCCAGTACTTC

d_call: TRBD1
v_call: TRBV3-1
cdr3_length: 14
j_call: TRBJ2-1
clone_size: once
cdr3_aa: CASSQEIRGLEQFF
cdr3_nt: TGTGCCAGCAGCCAAGAAATCAGGGGGCTAGAGCAGTTCTTC

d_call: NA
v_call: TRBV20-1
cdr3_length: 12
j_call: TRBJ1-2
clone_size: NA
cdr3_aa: CSETGMTYGYTF
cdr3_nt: TGCAGTGAAACAGGGATGACCTATGGCTACACCTTC

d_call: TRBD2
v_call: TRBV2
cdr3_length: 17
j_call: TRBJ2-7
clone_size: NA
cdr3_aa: CASSLSPFSGRAYEQYF
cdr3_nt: TGTGCCAGCAGTCTAAGTCCCTTTAGCGGGAGGGCCTACGAGCAGTACTTC

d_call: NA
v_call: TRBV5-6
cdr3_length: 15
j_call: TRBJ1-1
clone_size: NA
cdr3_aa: CASSFSSEGGTEAFF
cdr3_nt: TGTGCCAGCAGCTTCTCGTCGGAGGGAGGTACTGAAGCTTTCTTT

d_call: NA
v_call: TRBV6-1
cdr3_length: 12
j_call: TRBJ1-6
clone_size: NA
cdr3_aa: CASNEGFSPPHF
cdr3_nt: TGTGCCAGCAATGAAGGTTTCTCACCCCCCCACTTT

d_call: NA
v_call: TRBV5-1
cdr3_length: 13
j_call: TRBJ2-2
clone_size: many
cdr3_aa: CASSLEGPGELFF
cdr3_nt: TGCGCCAGCAGCTTAGAGGGTCCCGGGGAGCTGTTTTTT

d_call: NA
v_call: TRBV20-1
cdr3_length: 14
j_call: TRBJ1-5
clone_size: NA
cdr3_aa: CSASGGGDEQPQHF
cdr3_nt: TGCAGTGCTAGCGGGGGGGGCGATGAGCAGCCCCAGCATTTT

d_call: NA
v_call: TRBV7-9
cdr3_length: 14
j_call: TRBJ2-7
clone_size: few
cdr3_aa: CASSQDWSGTRVYF
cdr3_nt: TGTGCCAGCAGCCAAGATTGGTCCGGGACACGGGTTTACTTC

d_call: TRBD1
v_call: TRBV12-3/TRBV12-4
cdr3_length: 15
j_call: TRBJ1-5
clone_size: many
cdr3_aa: CASSFGTGAGQPQHF
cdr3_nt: TGTGCCAGCAGTTTCGGGACAGGAGCAGGACAGCCCCAGCATTTT

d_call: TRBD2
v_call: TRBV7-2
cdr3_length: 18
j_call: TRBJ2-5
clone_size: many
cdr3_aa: CASSSSGLAGGAGETQYF
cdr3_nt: TGTGCCAGCAGCTCCTCAGGACTAGCGGGAGGGGCGGGAGAGACCCAGTACTTC

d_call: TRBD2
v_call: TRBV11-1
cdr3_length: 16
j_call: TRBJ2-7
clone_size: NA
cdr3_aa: CASSPRSLAGFYEQYF
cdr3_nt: TGTGCCAGCAGCCCGAGGTCCCTAGCGGGCTTCTACGAGCAGTACTTC

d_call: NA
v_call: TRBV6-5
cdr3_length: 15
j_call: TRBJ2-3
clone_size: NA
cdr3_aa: CASSYSGGHTDTQYF
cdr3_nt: TGTGCCAGCAGTTACTCGGGGGGGCACACAGATACGCAGTATTTT

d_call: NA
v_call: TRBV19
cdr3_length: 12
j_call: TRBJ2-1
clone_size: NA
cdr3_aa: CASSPQNNEQFF
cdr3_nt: TGTGCCAGTAGTCCCCAGAACAATGAGCAGTTCTTC

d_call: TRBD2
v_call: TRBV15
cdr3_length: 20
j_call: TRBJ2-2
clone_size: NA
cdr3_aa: CATSRPRLAGRASNTGELFF
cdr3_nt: TGTGCCACCAGCAGACCTCGACTAGCGGGAAGGGCCTCGAACACCGGGGAGCTGTTTTTT